This TCR beta chain emerged from a study of naive and memory T cell subsets. This clonotype was counted ten times or more. Two oligonucleotides, mixed equimolar, formed the beta constant-region primer covering TRBC1 and TRBC2. The ligated cDNA underwent four PCR rounds using SP2 and nested alpha and beta constant-region primers. TCRdb re-called the UMI-ligation and nested PCR reads with MiXCR, one entry per CDR3 protein. The sample includes 850 to 1,000 distinct CDR3 sequences, approximately 15% seen only once; the top ten take around 82%. Trimming shortened V by 0 bases and J by 6 bases, and 26 bases separated the two germline ends. The CDR3 has 18 residues. Germline lookup yields CDR1 DFQATT and CDR2 SNEGSKA (reference sequence).

Sequenced sample: CD8+ TEMRA cells from blood. Documented subset: effector memory re-expressing CD45RA, CD45RA+ CD27-. The chain carries TRBV20-1 and TRBJ1-1, with D hard to call. The clonotype comes from a human donor in good health. The CDR3 region is CSARDLFLSPGSGPEAFF. The DNA for the CDR3 is TGCAGTGCTAGAGATCTGTTTTTATCGCCCGGTTCGGGCCCTGAAGCTTTCTTT.